The rows below give T cell receptor beta chains drawn from one sample of a study of blood T cell repertoires in COVID-19. TCRdb's copy holds only in-frame clones and misses some; the assay was immunoSEQ multiplex PCR. The sample has a few hundred thousand clones, 70% to 90% seen once. Sequencing input: PBMCs or T cells enriched from blood (not recorded which). These receptors originate from a woman aged 45-59 years who had been exposed to COVID-19. Both conserved end residues are part of each CDR3. D genes are given only for firm matches. Size tells how often a clone was seen (once, few, many) or the class of an expanded clone, and some rows leave it out.

V: TRBV7-9
size: NA
J: TRBJ2-1
D: TRBD2
DNA: TGTGCCAGCAGCTTAGGGACTAGGAGAGTTGAGCAGTTCTTC
CDR3: CASSLGTRRVEQFF

V: TRBV10-3
size: NA
J: TRBJ1-5
D: TRBD1
DNA: TGTGCCATCAGTGAGGCGGACAGGGGCCATCAGCCCCAGCATTTT
CDR3: CAISEADRGHQPQHF

V: TRBV5-4
size: NA
J: TRBJ2-1
D: TRBD2
DNA: TGTGCCAGCAGCCCCACTAGCGGGGGCCCCCGAGAGTTCTTC
CDR3: CASSPTSGGPREFF

V: TRBV5-1
size: NA
J: TRBJ2-3
D: TRBD2
DNA: TGCGCCAGCAGCTTGGCGGGAGGGAGCACAGATACGCAGTATTTT
CDR3: CASSLAGGSTDTQYF

V: TRBV6-5
size: once
J: TRBJ1-5
D: NA
DNA: TGTGCCAGCAATAACAGGGCGGGTCAGCCCCAGCATTTT
CDR3: CASNNRAGQPQHF

V: TRBV6-5
size: NA
J: TRBJ2-2
D: NA
DNA: TGTGCCAGCAGTCGAGGAGGGAACACCGGGGAGCTGTTTTTT
CDR3: CASSRGGNTGELFF

V: TRBV3-1/TRBV3-2
size: NA
J: TRBJ1-4
D: TRBD1
DNA: TGTGCCAGCAGCCGGACAGGGAGAAATGAAAAACTGTTTTTT
CDR3: CASSRTGRNEKLFF

V: TRBV28
size: NA
J: TRBJ1-1
D: NA
DNA: TGTGCCAGCAGTCTACTGGGTGGTCGGGCTGAAGCTTTCTTT
CDR3: CASSLLGGRAEAFF

V: TRBV7-9
size: NA
J: TRBJ1-1
D: TRBD1
DNA: TGTGCCAGCAGCTTAGAACAGGGGGCGCGTACTGAAGCTTTCTTT
CDR3: CASSLEQGARTEAFF

V: TRBV6-5
size: once
J: TRBJ1-2
D: NA
DNA: TGTGCCAGCAGCCTAGGTAGGGAGATTCGTGGCTACACCTTC
CDR3: CASSLGREIRGYTF

V: TRBV5-6
size: few
J: TRBJ1-2
D: NA
DNA: TGTGCCAGCAGCCCCCAGGGGTCGGACTATGGCTACACCTTC
CDR3: CASSPQGSDYGYTF

V: TRBV18
size: NA
J: TRBJ1-1
D: NA
DNA: TGTGCCAGCTCACCGAGGATAGGCACAGGTTTGGGCACTGAAGCTTTCTTT
CDR3: CASSPRIGTGLGTEAFF

V: TRBV9
size: large
J: TRBJ2-1
D: NA
DNA: TGTGCCAGCAGCCGCTACAATGAGCAGTTCTTC
CDR3: CASSRYNEQFF

V: TRBV27
size: NA
J: TRBJ1-2
D: NA
DNA: TGTGCCAGCAGTTTCGACAGAACCTATGGCTACACCTTC
CDR3: CASSFDRTYGYTF

V: TRBV7-2
size: NA
J: TRBJ2-5
D: TRBD2
DNA: TGTGCCAGCAGCTTAGTCCGAGCGGGGGGGCTCGGAGAGACCCAGTACTTC
CDR3: CASSLVRAGGLGETQYF

V: TRBV27
size: NA
J: TRBJ1-5
D: TRBD1
DNA: TGTGCCAGCAGTTTCCTGGCAGGGGGTAATCAGCCCCAGCATTTT
CDR3: CASSFLAGGNQPQHF

V: TRBV5-4
size: NA
J: TRBJ1-1
D: TRBD1
DNA: TGTGCCAGCAGCTTGCGAGGGGGCAGGGAAGCTTTCTTT
CDR3: CASSLRGGREAFF

V: TRBV30
size: NA
J: TRBJ1-3
D: TRBD1
DNA: TGTGCCTCTACGGGAGGGGGACAGGGGTACACCATATATTTT
CDR3: CASTGGGQGYTIYF

V: TRBV18
size: NA
J: TRBJ1-1
D: NA
DNA: TGTGCCAGCTCAAGGGATAGGGGAAACACTGAAGCTTTCTTT
CDR3: CASSRDRGNTEAFF

V: TRBV11-1
size: once
J: TRBJ2-5
D: NA
DNA: TGTGCCAGCAGCTGGAGGGGAACAGAAATCCAAGAGACCCAGTACTTC
CDR3: CASSWRGTEIQETQYF